This is a list of T cell receptor beta chains from one sample in a study of blood T cell repertoires in COVID-19. Profiling relied on immunoSEQ multiplex PCR, and the TCRdb table lists in-frame clones only, not all of them. The sample holds approximately 170,000 clones, just under 85% seen once. Input material: peripheral blood. Source of these receptors: a man aged 40-50 years who had recovered from COVID-19. Both conserved end residues are part of each CDR3. The D gene is left open where the match is weak. Some rows have no size entry. The others give once, few or many, or a class for an expanded clone.

D	size	V	J	CDR3	DNA
TRBD1	NA	TRBV13	TRBJ2-7	CASSTRGGTGGYF	TGTGCCAGCAGCACCCGCGGAGGGACAGGGGGATACTTC
TRBD1	NA	TRBV6-5	TRBJ1-1	CASRTSQGGEAFF	TGTGCCAGCAGGACCAGCCAGGGGGGTGAAGCTTTCTTT
NA	NA	TRBV2	TRBJ2-7	CASSSPVF	TGTGCCAGCAGCTCACCAGTCTTC
NA	NA	TRBV21-1	TRBJ1-5	CASSTRGAPCNQPQHF	TGTGCCAGCAGCACCCGCGGGGCACCCTGCAATCAGCCCCAGCATTTT
TRBD2	once	TRBV7-2	TRBJ2-1	CASSEGLADEQFF	TGTGCCAGCAGCGAGGGACTAGCGGATGAGCAGTTCTTC
TRBD1	NA	TRBV6-6	TRBJ1-6	CASGLDRVDSPLHF	TGTGCCAGCGGGTTGGACAGGGTTGATTCACCCCTCCACTTT
TRBD2	NA	TRBV7-8	TRBJ2-3	CASSHPDDTSGGAKDTQYF	TGTGCCAGCAGCCACCCAGACGATACTAGCGGGGGGGCTAAGGATACGCAGTATTTT
TRBD1	NA	TRBV11-2	TRBJ1-1	CASSLSGGLAEAFF	TGTGCCAGCAGCTTATCAGGGGGCCTCGCTGAAGCTTTCTTT
NA	NA	TRBV27	TRBJ2-5	CASSPRGGFQETQYF	TGTGCCAGCAGTCCTAGAGGGGGATTTCAAGAGACCCAGTACTTC
TRBD2	NA	TRBV4-2	TRBJ2-2	CASSQEGAAGADTGELFF	TGTGCCAGCAGTCAAGAGGGTGCAGCGGGAGCTGACACCGGGGAGCTGTTTTTT
NA	NA	TRBV6-2/TRBV6-3	TRBJ2-7	CASSQYGYRDYEQYF	TGTGCCAGCAGCCAATATGGCTACAGGGATTACGAGCAGTACTTC
NA	once	TRBV10-3	TRBJ1-2	CAISALGVHGYTF	TGTGCCATCAGCGCCTTAGGGGTCCATGGCTACACCTTC
NA	once	TRBV19	TRBJ2-7	CARVRVGDEQYF	TGTGCCAGGGTACGGGTGGGTGACGAGCAGTACTTC
NA	NA	TRBV7-8	TRBJ2-7	CASSPRQGTYEQYF	TGTGCCAGCAGCCCCCGCCAGGGGACCTACGAGCAGTACTTC
TRBD1	NA	TRBV28	TRBJ2-3	CASSTPQGAVTDTQYF	TGTGCCAGCAGTACCCCACAGGGGGCTGTTACAGATACGCAGTATTTT
NA	NA	TRBV19	TRBJ1-1	CASSHGGVLDRNTEAFF	TGTGCCAGTAGTCATGGGGGGGTACTGGACAGGAACACTGAAGCTTTCTTT
NA	few	TRBV12-3/TRBV12-4	TRBJ1-1	CASSLRGGTEAFF	TGTGCCAGCAGTTTACGAGGGGGAACTGAAGCTTTCTTT
TRBD1	NA	TRBV24-1	TRBJ1-5	CATSDPGQGVRPQHF	TGTGCCACCAGTGACCCCGGACAGGGGGTGAGGCCCCAGCATTTT
NA	NA	TRBV29-1	TRBJ2-5	CSVGPGGETQYF	TGCAGCGTCGGACCTGGGGGCGAGACCCAGTACTTC
NA	once	TRBV7-2	TRBJ1-2	CASSPLWGVGYGYTF	TGTGCCAGCAGCCCCCTTTGGGGGGTTGGCTATGGCTACACCTTC
TRBD2	NA	TRBV6-4	TRBJ2-1	CASSQEGLARNEQFF	TGTGCCAGCAGCCAGGAGGGACTAGCTAGGAATGAGCAGTTCTTC
TRBD2	NA	TRBV7-6	TRBJ2-5	CASSFTSGGQETQYF	TGTGCCAGCAGCTTCACTAGCGGGGGGCAAGAGACCCAGTACTTC
TRBD1	NA	TRBV5-1	TRBJ1-2	CASSLDGTGDGYTF	TGCGCCAGCAGCTTGGACGGGACAGGGGATGGCTACACCTTC
NA	NA	TRBV18	TRBJ1-2	CASSPSGVFSSSYGYTF	TGTGCCAGCTCACCATCCGGGGTATTCTCTTCTAGCTATGGCTACACCTTC
NA	NA	TRBV14	TRBJ2-1	CASSRLRVSYNEQFF	TGTGCCAGCAGCCGATTACGGGTTTCCTACAATGAGCAGTTCTTC
TRBD2	NA	TRBV2	TRBJ2-4	CASSDVAGGTARNIQYF	TGTGCCAGCAGTGATGTAGCGGGGGGTACCGCCCGAAACATTCAGTACTTC
TRBD2	once	TRBV29-1	TRBJ2-1	CSVEPAQRDSYNEQFF	TGCAGCGTTGAGCCTGCGCAGCGGGACTCCTACAATGAGCAGTTCTTC
NA	NA	TRBV6-1	TRBJ2-7	CASSELRGEQYF	TGTGCCAGCAGTGAATTAAGGGGTGAGCAGTACTTC
NA	few	TRBV5-1	TRBJ1-2	CASSWTNYGYTF	TGCGCCAGCAGCTGGACAAACTATGGCTACACCTTC
NA	NA	TRBV6-1	TRBJ1-3	CASSDTGLSGNTIYF	TGTGCCAGCAGTGATACAGGTCTCTCTGGAAACACCATATATTTT
NA	NA	TRBV7-3	TRBJ2-1	CASSWGLSSYNEQFF	TGTGCCAGCAGCTGGGGGCTTAGCTCCTACAATGAGCAGTTCTTC
NA	NA	TRBV4-1	TRBJ2-7	CASSQGSGEYEQYF	TGCGCCAGCAGCCAGGGGAGTGGGGAATACGAGCAGTACTTC